What follows are 27 T cell receptor beta chains derived from one specimen sequenced in a study of T cell responses to AZD1222 COVID-19 vaccine. Libraries were prepared by immunoSEQ multiplex PCR; TCRdb keeps only in-frame clonotypes and omits some of them. The data show roughly 100,000 clones, 92% seen once. The specimen comprised peripheral blood, sampled on day 0 of AZD1222 vaccination. The source of these receptors is an adult in good health.

J is TRBJ2-2 and V is TRBV19; 8 nucleotides align to TRBD2. Germline V gene sequence: CDR1 LNHDA, CDR2 SQIVND (reference sequence). V was pared by 7 bases and J by 5 bases, with 9 bases of the junction left unmatched. The CDR3 is 15 residues long. CDR3 nucleotides: TGTGCCAGTACCCCCCTGGGACTAGGAACCGGGGAGCTGTTTTTT. Its protein product is CASTPLGLGTGELFF. Full variable domain (rest looked up from reference TRBV19 and TRBJ2-2): DGGITQSPKYLFRKEGQNVTLSCEQNLNHDAMYWYRQDPGQGLRLIYYSQIVNDFQKGDIAEGYSVSREKKESFPLTVTSAQKNPTAFYLCASTPLGLGTGELFFGEGSRLTVL.

This clone has only one observation. The chain uses TRBV30 and TRBJ1-5; D not resolved. This CDR3 comprises 15 residues. The V gene lost 0 bases and the J gene lost 6 bases, with 15 bases spanning the gap. The germline CDR1 and CDR2 sequences are GTSNPN and SVGIG (reference sequence). The CDR3 loop is CAWSVGNEGGQPQHF. CDR3 nucleotides: TGTGCCTGGAGTGTAGGAAATGAGGGTGGTCAGCCCCAGCATTTT. Complete variable domain (other parts from reference TRBV30 and TRBJ1-5): SQTIHQWPATLVQPVGSPLSLECTVEGTSNPNLYWYRQAAGRGLQLLFYSVGIGQISSEVPQNLSASRPQDRQFILSSKKLLLSDSGFYLCAWSVGNEGGQPQHFGDGTRLSIL.

The chain carries TRBV5-6 and TRBJ2-5; D ambiguous. The length of the CDR3 is 14 residues. The germline V and J ends were trimmed by 0 bases and 2 bases, with 8 bases remaining between them. Germline V gene data show CDR1 as SGHDT and CDR2 as YYEEEE. For the CDR3, the DNA is TGTGCCAGCAGCTTGGCTGGCAGACAAGAGACCCAGTACTTC. It specifies CASSLAGRQETQYF.

This chain uses TRBV7-2 with TRBJ2-2; no definite D call. The CDR3 covers 14 residues. Germline V gives CDR1 SGHTA, CDR2 FQGNSA. V lost 5 bases to trimming and J lost 4 bases, with 11 bases between them. The CDR3 protein is CASSPPPGTGELFF. The CDR3, as DNA: TGTGCCAGCAGCCCTCCCCCGGGCACCGGGGAGCTGTTTTTT.

The V call is TRBV19, the J call TRBJ1-5, with D perhaps TRBD1 (5 bases). Per the germline V gene, CDR1 is LNHDA and CDR2 is SQIVND (reference sequence). The CDR3 consists of 15 residues. Between the trimmed V and J ends, which lost 5 bases and 3 bases, there was a span of 14 bases. The CDR3 region has the DNA TGTGCCAGTAGTCCGCCCGGGGCAGACAATCAGCCCCAGCATTTT. This encodes CASSPPGADNQPQHF.

The chain employs TRBV27 and TRBJ1-4; unclear D gene. The CDR3 consists of 14 residues. Trimming pared 6 bases from V and 0 bases from J, leaving 8 bases between. Per the germline V gene, CDR1 is MNHEY and CDR2 is SMNVEV (reference sequence). CDR3 sequence reads: CASRPTSTNEKLFF. CDR3 coding DNA: TGTGCCAGCAGACCGACATCAACTAATGAAAAACTGTTTTTT.

The J gene is TRBJ1-1, the V gene TRBV18, with TRBD1 identical over 8 bases. CDR3 length: 15 amino acids. V trimming: 0 bases; J trimming: 7 bases; junction bases outside the gene matches: 7. Germline V CDR1 and CDR2: KGHSH, LQKENI. CDR3 residues: CASSPPTRTGLEAFF. DNA for the CDR3: TGTGCCAGCTCACCACCGACCAGGACAGGGCTTGAAGCTTTCTTT.

This sequence joins TRBV18 and TRBJ2-7, with a possible D match to TRBD2 (6 bases). CDR1 and CDR2 from the germline V gene are KGHSH and LQKENI. The germline V and J ends were trimmed by 2 bases and 4 bases, with 12 bases remaining between them. CDR3 length: 14 amino acids. CDR3 bases: TGTGCCAGCTCACCAGAGGGACTCCCATACGAGCAGTACTTC. Protein sequence: CASSPEGLPYEQYF.

This chain connects TRBV27 to TRBJ1-5, with unresolved D. With 6 bases removed from V and 3 bases from J, the gap between germline ends came to 12 bases. Germline CDR1 reads MNHEY; CDR2 reads SMNVEV (reference sequence). The CDR3 is made up of 14 amino acids. CDR3 DNA sequence: TGTGCCAGCAGCCCATACAACCCCAATCAGCCCCAGCATTTT. Translating gives CASSPYNPNQPQHF.

CDR3 in amino acids: CASSMWSGRVTGELFF. Here the CDR3 DNA reads TGTGCCAGTAGTATGTGGAGCGGGAGGGTTACCGGGGAGCTGTTTTTT. This chain uses TRBV19 with TRBJ2-2; TRBD2 agrees at 10 bases. CDR1 and CDR2 from the germline V gene are LNHDA and SQIVND (reference sequence). This CDR3 region has 16 residues. V shed 3 bases and J 5 bases; nucleotides not matched to a gene: 6.

The chain couples TRBV18 to TRBJ1-2; D call uncertain. With 1 base removed from V and 7 bases from J, the gap between germline ends came to 7 bases. Germline-derived CDR1 and CDR2 are KGHSH and LQKENI. This CDR3 has 12 amino acids. CDR3 DNA sequence: TGTGCCAGCTCACCACAGATAGGTGGCTACACCTTC. Encoded protein: CASSPQIGGYTF.

The chain joins TRBV12-3 or TRBV12-4 to TRBJ1-1; weak D call: TRBD1 (6 bases). This CDR3 has 13 amino acids. V was trimmed by 3 bases and J by 3 bases, leaving 8 bases between them. The CDR3 coding sequence is TGTGCCAGCAGTTTGAAGGGGGACACTGAAGCTTTCTTT. This translates into CASSLKGDTEAFF.

The CDR3 sequence: CTSKGPKGGYTF. The CDR3 region has the DNA TGCACCAGCAAGGGGCCGAAGGGGGGCTACACCTTC. The chain carries TRBV1 and TRBJ1-2; the table names TRBD1, a call not compared with the DNA. TRBV1 is a pseudogene segment. CDR3 length: 12 residues.

The chain has TRBV18 and TRBJ1-2; tentative D call: TRBD1 (5 bases). Trimming removed 2 bases at V and 9 bases at J, with 13 bases between. The CDR3 runs 13 residues. Germline CDR1 and CDR2: KGHSH and LQKENI. CDR3: CASSPGADSRYTF. CDR3 nucleotide sequence: TGTGCCAGCTCACCAGGGGCGGACTCCCGCTACACCTTC.

The chain employs TRBV30 and TRBJ1-6; TRBD1 matches at 8 bases. The CDR3 is made up of 16 amino acids. Germline lookup yields CDR1 GTSNPN and CDR2 SVGIG (reference sequence). Trimming removed 4 bases from V and 9 bases from J; junction bases left unmatched: 14. The CDR3, as DNA: TGTGCCTGGACTACTGGACAGGGCAAACTAGGTTCACCCCTCCACTTT. This gives the protein CAWTTGQGKLGSPLHF.

The rearrangement uses TRBV5-6 and TRBJ1-5, with 7 bases lining up with TRBD1. Germline assignment: CDR1 SGHDT and CDR2 YYEEEE. The CDR3 runs 14 residues. After removal of 4 bases from V and 6 bases from J, the junction contained 7 bases not matched to a gene. The CDR3 DNA is TGTGCCAGCAGCATGACAGGGTTCGGTCAGCCCCAGCATTTT. Protein product: CASSMTGFGQPQHF.

This chain joins TRBV6-5 and TRBJ1-1; D is unresolved. Germline assignment: CDR1 MNHEY and CDR2 SVGAGI. This CDR3 is built from 13 residues. V lost 6 bases and J lost 1, with 9 bases in between. The CDR3 sequence is CASSGRKNTEAFF. CDR3 DNA sequence: TGTGCCAGCAGCGGACGGAAGAACACTGAAGCTTTCTTT.

The genes are TRBV5-1 and TRBJ1-2; TRBD1 matches 8 bases. Germline lookup yields CDR1 SGHRS and CDR2 YFSETQ. The V gene end was trimmed by 3 bases and the J gene end by 11 bases; junction bases not matched to a gene: 6. The CDR3 runs to 12 residues. The CDR3 nucleotides read TGCGCCAGCAGCTATGGACAGGGCGGTTACACCTTC. Translation: CASSYGQGGYTF.

A word on this clone: Other DNA sequences within the sample encode an identical CDR3. The chain links TRBV30 to TRBJ1-1; D might be TRBD1 (5 bases). CDR3 length: 13 residues. The ends were cut back, 0 bases at V and 0 bases at J, with 5 bases in the middle. Germline CDR1 is GTSNPN and CDR2 is SVGIG (reference sequence). Here the CDR3 reads CAWSVQVNTEAFF. Written as DNA, the CDR3 is TGTGCCTGGAGTGTACAGGTGAACACTGAAGCTTTCTTT.

This clone was seen more than once but under ten times. The chain links TRBV6-1 to TRBJ1-2, with a possible D match to TRBD1 (5 bases). CDR3 length: 15 residues. Per the germline V gene, CDR1 is MNHNS and CDR2 is SASEGT. V gave up 0 bases and J gave up 3 bases, with 11 bases separating them. For the CDR3, the DNA is TGTGCCAGCAGTGAAGCCATTCAGGGTTACTATGGCTACACCTTC. Translation: CASSEAIQGYYGYTF.

This clone was detected only a few times. The V gene is TRBV28, the J gene TRBJ1-2; 7 positions match TRBD1. Germline-derived CDR1 and CDR2 are MDHEN and SYDVKM. V lost 5 bases, J lost 4 bases, and 4 bases stayed unmatched. The CDR3 contains 13 residues. CDR3 sequence (DNA): TGTGCCAGCAGTCCGACAGGGAGCTATGGCTACACCTTC. It encodes CASSPTGSYGYTF.

For this clone: This sample includes further DNA sequences coding for the same CDR3. V gene TRBV29-1 combines with J gene TRBJ1-1; possibly TRBD1 for D (5 bases). V lost 4 bases, J lost 3 bases, and 9 bases lay in between. This CDR3 comprises 12 residues. Germline CDR1 is SQVTM and CDR2 is ANQGSEA. The CDR3, as DNA: TGCAGCGTTGGGCAGGGATACACTGAAGCTTTCTTT. This translates into CSVGQGYTEAFF.

The chain employs TRBV6-4 and TRBJ2-1; D tentatively fits TRBD1 or TRBD2 (6 bases each). This CDR3 has 14 amino acids. V was pared by 4 bases and J by 8 bases, with 15 bases between. Germline CDR1 is MRHNA and CDR2 is SNTAGT. In DNA, the CDR3 is TGTGCCAGCAGTGGCGAAACGGGGGCATATGAGCAGTTCTTC. Translated: CASSGETGAYEQFF.

The chain joins TRBV5-1 to TRBJ2-5; D uncertain. Germline CDR1 SGHRS, CDR2 YFSETQ. The CDR3 loop spans 13 amino acids. The V end was cut by 5 bases, the J end by 3 bases, with 11 bases between. In nucleotides, the CDR3 is TGCGCCAGCAGTACCGACTTTGAAGAGACCCAGTACTTC. It specifies CASSTDFEETQYF.

This rearrangement joins TRBV7-9 to TRBJ1-1, with TRBD1 matching over 7 bases. Germline V CDR1 and CDR2: SEHNR, FQNEAQ (reference sequence). CDR3 length equals 15 residues. V was pared by 1 base and J by 0 bases, with 2 bases of the junction left unmatched. CDR3 amino acids: CASSLGTGMNTEAFF. The CDR3 bases are TGTGCCAGCAGCTTAGGGACAGGCATGAACACTGAAGCTTTCTTT.

The chain carries TRBV18 and TRBJ1-2, with D unresolved. Germline CDR1 is KGHSH and CDR2 is LQKENI. CDR3 length equals 15 residues. Trimming removed 6 bases at V and 0 bases at J, with 14 bases between. The CDR3 protein is CASSPGPGSNYGYTF. The CDR3 nucleotides are TGTGCCAGCTCCCCGGGTCCGGGATCTAACTATGGCTACACCTTC. Full variable domain (missing parts from reference TRBV18 and TRBJ1-2): NAGVMQNPRHLVRRRGQEARLRCSPMKGHSHVYWYRQLPEEGLKFMVYLQKENIIDESGMPKERFSAEFPKEGPSILRIQQVVRGDSAAYFCASSPGPGSNYGYTFGSGTRLTVV.

The chain uses TRBV2 and TRBJ2-7; TRBD1 aligns across 8 bases. This CDR3 is built from 15 residues. Germline loops: CDR1 SNHLY, CDR2 FYNNEI. With V trimmed by 3 bases and J by 2 bases, 6 bases remained unmatched. CDR3 sequence reads: CASSERQGRTYEQYF. CDR3 DNA: TGTGCCAGCAGTGAGCGACAGGGGCGCACCTACGAGCAGTACTTC.